These 10 T cell receptor beta chains were all obtained from the same sample, sequenced in a study of blood T cell repertoires in COVID-19. The assay was immunoSEQ multiplex PCR, and TCRdb's table has in-frame clones only and misses some. Here the sample spans roughly 20,000 clones, approximately 92% being singletons. The sample was peripheral blood. Receptors originate from a man aged 55 to 70 with active COVID-19.

The chain employs TRBV20-1 and TRBJ2-7; D possibly corresponds to TRBD1 (5 bases). The CDR3 has 14 amino acids. Trimming took 3 bases from V and 1 from J, leaving 13 bases between them. Germline assignment: CDR1 DFQATT and CDR2 SNEGSKA (reference sequence). Here the CDR3 reads CSASRQSGSYEQYF. In nucleotides, the CDR3 is TGCAGTGCTAGTCGCCAGTCAGGGTCCTACGAGCAGTACTTC.

The chain uses TRBV19 and TRBJ1-6, with TRBD1 identical over 7 bases. The CDR3 runs 12 residues. J was trimmed by 10 bases and V by 5 bases; bases with no gene match: 2. Germline V gene data show CDR1 as LNHDA and CDR2 as SQIVND (reference sequence). CDR3 residues: CASSYRGSPLHF. The CDR3 region has the DNA TGTGCCAGTAGTTACAGGGGATCACCCCTCCACTTT.

This chain joins TRBV5-6 and TRBJ1-2, with D possibly matching TRBD1 (6 bases). V lost 2 bases and J lost 7, with 24 bases in between. The CDR3 consists of 17 residues. Germline CDR1 SGHDT, CDR2 YYEEEE. The CDR3 loop is CASSFKVTGGPVGGYTF. In DNA form, the CDR3 reads TGTGCCAGCAGCTTCAAGGTTACGGGGGGGCCGGTCGGTGGCTACACCTTC.

The rearrangement links TRBV6-8 to TRBJ1-5, with D tentatively TRBD1 (5 bases). V lost 2 bases and J 0 bases, leaving 20 bases between the germline ends. This CDR3 region has 19 residues. Germline CDR1 and CDR2: MNHGY and SAAAGT. The CDR3, as DNA: TGTGCCAGCAGTTACCTTCAGGGTTTAATCCCGTATAGCAATCAGCCCCAGCATTTT. Amino acid sequence: CASSYLQGLIPYSNQPQHF.

This chain connects TRBV7-9 to TRBJ2-1; D uncertain. The V gene lost 5 bases and the J gene lost 5 bases, with 19 bases spanning the gap. Per the germline V gene, CDR1 is SEHNR and CDR2 is FQNEAQ (reference sequence). This CDR3 comprises 16 residues. The CDR3 coding sequence is TGTGCCAGCAGCGCGTTCGATTCCCTTAAAAACAATGAGCAGTTCTTC. It translates to CASSAFDSLKNNEQFF.

The chain uses TRBV18 and TRBJ1-2; 8 bases are a match to TRBD1. The CDR3 has 14 amino acids. The J segment lost 2 bases and the V segment lost 6 bases, leaving 5 bases of the junction unmatched. Germline loops: CDR1 KGHSH, CDR2 LQKENI. The chain's CDR3 is CASSDRQGNYGYTF. In DNA form, the CDR3 reads TGTGCCAGCTCGGACAGACAGGGGAACTATGGCTACACCTTC.

The chain uses TRBV2 and TRBJ2-1, with D possibly matching TRBD2 (6 bases). CDR1 is SNHLY and CDR2 is FYNNEI in the germline V gene. The CDR3 contains 12 residues. Deletions cut 6 bases from V and 5 bases from J, with 8 bases between. CDR3 DNA: TGTGCCAGCAGGGAGGGTGACAATGAGCAGTTCTTC. Its translation is CASREGDNEQFF.

The chain recombines TRBV20-1 with TRBJ2-3; D gene unclear. CDR1 and CDR2 (germline): DFQATT, SNEGSKA (reference sequence). Trimming removed 3 bases from V and 0 bases from J, with 7 bases in between. This CDR3 has 13 amino acids. The CDR3 nucleotides read TGCAGTGCTAGTCAGACTAGCACAGATACGCAGTATTTT. It encodes CSASQTSTDTQYF.

V usage is TRBV11-3 and J usage is TRBJ2-1; 7 bases agree with TRBD2. Germline-derived CDR1 and CDR2 are SGHNT and YENEEA. J lost 10 bases, V lost 6 bases, and 9 bases had no gene match. This CDR3 contains 13 residues. This chain's CDR3 is CASSNGRSGEQFF. CDR3 coding DNA: TGTGCCAGCAGTAACGGGAGGTCCGGCGAGCAGTTCTTC.

V gene TRBV11-3 combines with J gene TRBJ1-2; unclear D gene. V was shortened by 4 bases and J by 8 bases, with 14 bases between the two germline ends. The CDR3 spans 13 residues. Germline assignment: CDR1 SGHNT and CDR2 YENEEA. In DNA, the CDR3 is TGTGCCAGCAGCTGGTCGCCTACGGGAGGCTACACCTTC. This gives the protein CASSWSPTGGYTF.